Listed here is a single TCR beta chain. This sample stems from a study of OX40 agonist ivuxolimab in advanced cancers. Study background: Dose-escalation patients had hepatocellular carcinoma, melanoma, renal cell or head and neck cancer. Checkpoint inhibitors had been given previously to 40% of patients. The study reported partial responses in three patients: one hepatocellular carcinoma, two cutaneous melanoma.

Trimming shortened V by 6 bases and J by 4 bases, and 12 bases separated the two germline ends. From germline, CDR1 is SQVTM and CDR2 ANQGSEA. This CDR3 is built from 12 residues. The protocol was immunoSEQ multiplex PCR, while the TCRdb copy is restricted to in-frame clones and leaves out a portion. Among some 95,000 clones listed, about 85% were seen once. The sequence derives from an adult with an advanced solid tumor such as melanoma, head and neck, liver or kidney cancer. The chain is built from TRBV29-1 and TRBJ1-1; D is unclear. Sequencing was performed on CD4+ or CD8+ T cells sorted from blood, taken in a trial of the OX40 agonist ivuxolimab. CDR3 in DNA: TGCAGCGTCTTCATAAGTGCCACTGAAGCTTTCTTT. Its translation is CSVFISATEAFF.